Below are 23 T cell receptor beta chains sequenced from a single sample in a study of blood T cell repertoires in COVID-19. The protocol was immunoSEQ multiplex PCR, while the TCRdb copy is restricted to in-frame clones and leaves out a portion. Of about 42,000 clones in the sample, approximately 80% were seen once. The specimen was peripheral blood. Receptors were obtained from a man aged 45-65 years with active COVID-19.

This sequence joins TRBV9 and TRBJ1-2, with 9 nucleotides matching TRBD1. Germline CDR1 SGDLS, CDR2 YYNGEE. J was trimmed by 8 bases and V by 3 bases; bases with no gene match: 8. This CDR3 comprises 14 residues. The CDR3 protein is CASSERTGAGGYTF. The CDR3 DNA follows: TGTGCCAGCAGCGAGAGGACAGGGGCGGGAGGCTACACCTTC.

V is TRBV9 and J is TRBJ2-1, with TRBD2 matching 11 bases. The CDR3 is 14 residues long. The trim removed 4 bases at V and 5 bases at J, leaving 2 bases unmatched. Germline V gene sequence: CDR1 SGDLS, CDR2 YYNGEE. The CDR3 DNA follows: TGTGCCAGCAGCATTAGCGGGGGGGACAATGAGCAGTTCTTC. The encoded protein is CASSISGGDNEQFF.

CDR3 sequence reads: CASSLSSYNEQFF. The DNA for the CDR3 is TGTGCCAGCAGCCTTAGCTCCTACAATGAGCAGTTCTTC. This chain connects TRBV6-2 or TRBV6-3 to TRBJ2-1; D remains ambiguous. This CDR3 contains 13 residues. V lost 6 bases, J lost 0 bases, and 6 bases lay in between. CDR1 is MNHEY and CDR2 is SVGEGT in the germline V gene.

CDR3 sequence reads: CATSMGRGGYEQYF. As DNA, the CDR3 is TGTGCCACCAGCATGGGTCGGGGGGGCTACGAGCAGTACTTC. This chain links TRBV15 with TRBJ2-7; 8 bases line up with TRBD2. V lost 4 bases and J lost 3; bases outside the gene matches: 5. The germline V gene has CDR1 LNHNV and CDR2 YYDKDF (reference sequence). This CDR3 has 14 residues.

The V call is TRBV5-4, the J call TRBJ1-6; a weak D match, TRBD1 (5 bases). CDR3 length: 17 amino acids. CDR1 is SGHNT, CDR2 YYREEE, per germline (reference sequence). Trimming took off 0 bases at V and 4 bases at J, with 14 bases between the two ends. CDR3 sequence: CASSLDQGGDYNSPLHF. The CDR3 DNA sequence: TGTGCCAGCAGCTTGGACCAGGGAGGGGATTATAATTCACCCCTCCACTTT.

The chain is built from TRBV27 and TRBJ1-5; unclear D gene. Germline values: CDR1 MNHEY, CDR2 SMNVEV (reference sequence). The ends were cut back, 4 bases at V and 4 bases at J, with 11 bases in the middle. The CDR3 is 14 residues long. CDR3 nucleotide sequence: TGTGCCAGCAGTTCGCTGTTACATAATCAGCCCCAGCATTTT. The encoded protein is CASSSLLHNQPQHF.

This sequence joins TRBV5-1 and TRBJ1-1, with TRBD1 matching over 7 bases. From germline, CDR1 is SGHRS and CDR2 YFSETQ. The CDR3 loop spans 12 amino acids. J gave up 11 bases and V 4 bases, and 8 bases lay outside the gene matches. The DNA for the CDR3 is TGCGCCAGCAGCCCAGACAGGGAGACGGCTTTCTTT. As protein: CASSPDRETAFF.

This clone was seen only once. This chain uses TRBV19 with TRBJ2-6, with a tentative D call TRBD2 (5 bases). The germline CDR1 and CDR2 sequences are LNHDA and SQIVND (reference sequence). The ends were cut back, 6 bases at V and 0 bases at J, with 15 bases in the middle. CDR3 length equals 17 residues. DNA of the CDR3: TGTGCCAGTAGCCTTGGACTCACTAGCTCTGGGGCCAACGTCCTGACTTTC. The encoded protein is CASSLGLTSSGANVLTF. The variable domain in full, completed from reference TRBV19 and TRBJ2-6, reads DGGITQSPKYLFRKEGQNVTLSCEQNLNHDAMYWYRQDPGQGLRLIYYSQIVNDFQKGDIAEGYSVSREKKESFPLTVTSAQKNPTAFYLCASSLGLTSSGANVLTFGAGSRLTVL.

The rearrangement links TRBV5-3 to TRBJ2-1; 9 bases fit TRBD2. TRBV5-3 has ORF status, its function being uncertain. The CDR3 has 16 residues. Losses at the gene ends were 4 bases for V and 8 bases for J; bases not matched to a gene: 13. The CDR3 here is CARSPRWAGGPYEQFF. For the CDR3, the DNA is TGTGCCAGAAGCCCCCGCTGGGCGGGAGGGCCCTATGAGCAGTTCTTC.

The gene calls are TRBV12-3 or TRBV12-4 and TRBJ1-1; possibly TRBD1 for D (6 bases). The CDR3 has 13 residues. V lost 6 bases and J lost 4, with 12 bases in between. This CDR3 reads CASRQKTGTEAFF. The CDR3 DNA is TGTGCCAGCAGACAGAAGACAGGCACTGAAGCTTTCTTT.

This sequence joins TRBV7-9 and TRBJ2-7, with 12 bases identical to TRBD2. Losses at the gene ends were 5 bases for V and 4 bases for J; bases not matched to a gene: 6. The CDR3 is 15 residues long. In germline, CDR1 is SEHNR, CDR2 FQNEAQ (reference sequence). CDR3 protein: CASSQQTSGSYEQYF. As DNA, the CDR3 is TGTGCCAGCAGCCAACAGACTAGCGGGAGTTACGAGCAGTACTTC.

This sequence joins TRBV7-2 and TRBJ2-1; 8 positions agree with TRBD1. Per germline, CDR1 SGHTA and CDR2 FQGNSA. There are 17 residues in the CDR3. J lost 0 bases, V lost 4 bases, and 8 bases had no gene match. The CDR3 DNA reads as TGTGCCAGCAGCTCTAGAATTCAGGGGGCCTCCTACAATGAGCAGTTCTTC. It encodes CASSSRIQGASYNEQFF.

The V gene is TRBV24-1, the J gene TRBJ2-2; no reliable D call. V gave up 1 base and J gave up 6 bases, with 5 bases separating them. This CDR3 region has 13 residues. Germline CDR1 reads KGHDR; CDR2 reads SFDVKD. Here the CDR3 DNA reads TGTGCCACCAGTGATTTCAGGCCCGGGGAGCTGTTTTTT. Translation: CATSDFRPGELFF.

This clone was seen a single time. The genes are TRBV5-5 and TRBJ2-1, with 10 positions matching TRBD2. Germline-derived CDR1 and CDR2 are SGHKS and YYEKEE (reference sequence). V gave up 0 bases and J gave up 0 bases; unmatched junction bases: 0. The CDR3 spans 16 residues. The chain's CDR3 is CASSLVAGGSYNEQFF. The CDR3, as DNA: TGTGCCAGCAGCTTGGTAGCGGGGGGCTCCTACAATGAGCAGTTCTTC.

The J gene is TRBJ1-6, the V gene TRBV10-3, with 9 bases that match TRBD1. The germline V gene has CDR1 ENHRY and CDR2 SYGVKD. This CDR3 is 12 amino acids long. V was clipped by 8 bases and J by 7 bases; unmatched bases: 0. In DNA, the CDR3 is TGTGCCATCGGACAGGGGAATTCACCCCTCCACTTT. Translated: CAIGQGNSPLHF.

The gene calls are TRBV2 and TRBJ2-6, with D perhaps TRBD2 (6 bases). Deletions cut 6 bases from V and 1 base from J, with 16 bases between. The CDR3 sequence is 17 residues long. The germline CDR1 and CDR2 sequences are SNHLY and FYNNEI. CDR3 region: CASRRRTGGSGANVLTF. In DNA form, the CDR3 reads TGTGCCAGCAGACGGCGAACTGGGGGGTCTGGGGCCAACGTCCTGACTTTC.

The chain couples TRBV18 to TRBJ2-1; 8 nucleotides align to TRBD1. This CDR3 is built from 17 residues. CDR1 and CDR2 (germline): KGHSH, LQKENI. V lost 2 bases and J lost 2; bases outside the gene matches: 8. The CDR3 bases are TGTGCCAGCTCACCATCCGGACAGGGTACTACCTACAATGAGCAGTTCTTC. This sequence encodes CASSPSGQGTTYNEQFF.

The chain carries TRBV13 and TRBJ2-3; the match to TRBD2 covers 13 bases. The CDR3 loop spans 16 amino acids. The V gene end was trimmed by 4 bases and the J gene end by 5 bases; junction bases not matched to a gene: 6. The germline V gene encodes CDR1 PRHDT and CDR2 FYEKMQ (reference sequence). CDR3 loop: CASSSWTSGSVDTQYF. The CDR3 bases are TGTGCCAGCAGCTCCTGGACTAGCGGGAGTGTAGATACGCAGTATTTT.

The V and J genes are TRBV14 and TRBJ2-7, with TRBD1 identical over 10 bases. The CDR3 covers 15 residues. V gave up 6 bases and J gave up 2 bases; unmatched junction bases: 7. Germline V gives CDR1 SGHDN, CDR2 FVKESK. CDR3 sequence: CASRLTGTGAYEQYF. The CDR3 coding sequence is TGTGCCAGCAGACTAACCGGGACAGGGGCCTACGAGCAGTACTTC.

The chain employs TRBV6-5 and TRBJ2-7; 12 bases agree with TRBD2. Trimming cost V 0 bases and J 7 bases; bases outside gene matches: 7. Germline CDR1 MNHEY, CDR2 SVGAGI. The CDR3 is 16 residues long. The CDR3 DNA reads TGTGCCAGCAGTTACTCGAGGCGACTAGCGGGAGTTGAGCAGTACTTC. This codes for CASSYSRRLAGVEQYF.

This clone was seen only a few times. V gene TRBV4-1 combines with J gene TRBJ2-5; D is perhaps TRBD2 (5 bases). Trimming removed 1 base at V and 3 bases at J, with 12 bases between. Germline CDR1 reads MGHRA; CDR2 reads YSYEKL. The CDR3 covers 15 residues. CDR3 loop: CASSQARELKETQYF. The CDR3 region has the DNA TGCGCCAGCAGCCAAGCCCGGGAACTAAAAGAGACCCAGTACTTC.

J is TRBJ1-5 and V is TRBV6-5, with 7 bases fitting TRBD1. The J segment lost 3 bases and the V segment lost 6 bases, leaving 8 bases of the junction unmatched. CDR1 and CDR2 from the germline V gene are MNHEY and SVGAGI. The CDR3 totals 15 residues. The CDR3: CASSRTGTANQPQHF. The CDR3 DNA follows: TGTGCCAGCAGCCGAACCGGGACAGCCAATCAGCCCCAGCATTTT.

This clone appeared a single time. The rearrangement links TRBV9 to TRBJ2-7; 8 nucleotides match TRBD2. Germline V gives CDR1 SGDLS, CDR2 YYNGEE. The CDR3 contains 15 residues. V lost 4 bases, J lost 6 bases, and 12 bases stayed unmatched. The CDR3 is CASSPRGAGVVEQYF. The CDR3 bases are TGTGCCAGCAGCCCGCGGGGGGCGGGAGTCGTCGAGCAGTACTTC.